These T cell receptor beta chains were read from a single sample in a study of T cell responses to AZD1222 COVID-19 vaccine. TCRdb's copy holds only in-frame clones and misses some; the assay was immunoSEQ multiplex PCR. Altogether 85,000 to 120,000 clones are present, about 90% being singletons, with the ten largest covering less than 9.5%. Sequencing was performed on peripheral blood, taken 28 days after the second AZD1222 dose. The receptor source for this set is an adult who received the AZD1222 COVID-19 vaccine. CDR3s include the opening cysteine and the closing phenylalanine or tryptophan.

v_gene	CDR3aa
TRBV10-3	CAIRAGEYNEQFF
TRBV6-1	CASSEGQGAFIYGYTF
TRBV7-2	CASSQQVGNYGYTF
TRBV7-9	CASSLVSASGNTIYF
TRBV7-6	CASSLDEVGEQYF
TRBV9	CASSPPYEVKVGYGYTF
TRBV5-1	CASSLGLRGADEQFF
TRBV6-5	CASSWGRTGNTIYF
TRBV4-3	CASSQDSSGSTGELFF
TRBV5-8	CASSQGQHGTGELFF
TRBV30	CAWSVGGRGRTYEQYF
TRBV29-1	CSVRLETDGYTF
TRBV5-1	CASTPGGPSYEQYF
TRBV6-5	CASSYHPRHGTEAFF
TRBV6-5	CASSYDRGNEQYF
TRBV19	CASSIQGWTYEQYF
TRBV9	CASSVEGRNRDEQFF
TRBV10-3	CAISETGTASSNYGYTF
TRBV5-1	CASSEQGTYEQYF
TRBV5-1	CASSLGGGYQETQYF
TRBV20-1	CSAERNEQFF
TRBV2	CASSAPGSLGELFF
TRBV29-1	CSVDRSNEQFF
TRBV19	CASSIDPGPNTIYF
TRBV30	CAWRFGGVSYEQYF
TRBV5-1	CASRLRGDAGELFF
TRBV7-2	CASSLMYNEQFF
TRBV25-1	CASSGRQAGPSYEQYF